This T cell receptor (beta chain) was documented in a study of spatial heterogeneity in lung cancer. Study context: The average appearance count of each unique TCR and UMI combination in raw reads was more than nine.

Each molecule of TCR cDNA was tagged with one unique molecular identifier. TCRdb processed the 5' RACE reads anew with MiXCR; each CDR3 protein has one entry. The table includes 2,000 to 2,500 distinct CDR3 sequences, about 15% detected once. Time point given: sample taken at primary tumor resection. Donation came from approximately 69 patients with untreated early-stage non-small cell lung cancer. The sequenced material consisted of unsorted whole RNA from tumor, nontumor lung or frozen PBMC. In its sample, this clonotype is medium-sized. The sample in question was normal lung tissue next to the tumor, obtained at surgery. The source is a male donor with early-stage non-small cell lung cancer.

The CDR3 sequence: CSASSGYGGELFF. CDR3 nucleotide sequence: TGCAGTGCTAGTTCAGGGTATGGCGGGGAGCTGTTTTTT. The rearrangement uses TRBV20-1 and TRBJ2-2; TRBD1 might be the D (5 bases). The V and J ends lost 3 bases and 7 bases respectively, with 12 bases between them. From germline, CDR1 is DFQATT and CDR2 SNEGSKA (reference sequence). CDR3 size: 13 residues.